This is a list of T cell receptor beta chains from one sample in a study of cytomegalovirus exposure and HLA in healthy donors. The table came from immunoSEQ multiplex PCR; TCRdb's copy has only in-frame clones and leaves some out. Among some 140,000 clones listed, about 80% were seen once. The sequencing sample was made of PBMCs. All receptors come from a woman aged 40 to 49 in good health and CMV-seronegative. Both conserved end residues are part of each CDR3. D genes are given only for firm matches. For some rows the clone size is stated as once, few or many, or as a class when expanded; others skip it.

>TRBV7-9|-|-|TRBJ2-4
CASSRGLTGAKNIQYF
TGTGCCAGCAGCCGTGGACTCACGGGGGCCAAAAACATTCAGTACTTC
>TRBV7-6|TRBD1|-|TRBJ2-3
CASSGRTGPTDTQYF
TGTGCCAGCAGTGGCAGGACAGGGCCCACAGATACGCAGTATTTT
>TRBV6-1|-|-|TRBJ1-6
CASSEATAGSNSPLHF
TGTGCCAGCAGTGAAGCAACCGCGGGGTCTAATTCACCCCTCCACTTT
>TRBV30|TRBD1|-|TRBJ2-1
CAWLPQGAEQFF
TGTGCCTGGCTACCTCAGGGGGCGGAGCAGTTCTTC
>TRBV30|TRBD2|-|TRBJ2-2
CAFSGTSGRFSFGGELFF
TGTGCCTTCTCCGGGACTAGCGGGAGGTTCTCCTTCGGCGGGGAGCTGTTTTTT
>TRBV7-6|-|few|TRBJ2-1
CASSGTSGWASYNEQFF
TGTGCCAGCAGCGGAACCTCGGGGTGGGCATCCTACAATGAGCAGTTCTTC
>TRBV27|-|few|TRBJ2-1
CASSLQSPYNEQFF
TGTGCCAGCAGTTTACAGTCGCCCTACAATGAGCAGTTCTTC
>TRBV6-1|TRBD1|-|TRBJ2-3
CASRQGITDTQYF
TGTGCCAGCCGACAGGGGATCACAGATACGCAGTATTTT
>TRBV19|TRBD1|-|TRBJ1-2
CASRFPGQGNYGYTF
TGTGCCAGTAGGTTTCCGGGACAGGGAAACTATGGCTACACCTTC
>TRBV19|-|-|TRBJ1-4
CASSIAGGSWAEKLFF
TGTGCCAGTAGTATAGCGGGGGGGTCATGGGCCGAAAAACTGTTTTTT
>TRBV30|-|-|TRBJ2-5
CAWSLGRVGEETQYF
TGTGCCTGGAGCCTAGGGCGGGTGGGAGAGGAGACCCAGTACTTC
>TRBV20-1|-|once|TRBJ1-3
CSARDCRVCF
TGCAGTGCTAGAGATTGCAGGGTTTGTTTT
>TRBV25-1|-|once|TRBJ1-2
CASSDPRGYGYTF
TGTGCCAGCAGTGACCCCCGGGGGTATGGCTACACCTTC
>TRBV27|-|-|TRBJ2-7
CASRMRYEQYF
TGTGCCAGCAGAATGAGGTACGAGCAGTACTTC
>TRBV5-5|-|-|TRBJ2-3
CASSLVPLTAGNTQYF
TGTGCCAGCAGCTTGGTTCCCCTGACTGCAGGGAATACGCAGTATTTT
>TRBV7-9|-|-|TRBJ1-1
CAVETTGGTEAFF
TGTGCCGTAGAGACTACCGGGGGCACTGAAGCTTTCTTT
>TRBV7-9|TRBD1|-|TRBJ2-1
CASSHNQGAPVGWNEQFF
TGTGCCAGCAGCCATAACCAGGGGGCGCCGGTGGGTTGGAATGAGCAGTTCTTC
>TRBV18|-|-|TRBJ1-1
CASSSLRVLNTEAFF
TGTGCCAGCTCATCGCTCAGGGTTCTGAACACTGAAGCTTTCTTT
>TRBV5-1|TRBD1|-|TRBJ1-1
CASSGGTGRTEAFF
TGCGCCAGCAGCGGGGGGACAGGGAGGACTGAAGCTTTCTTT
>TRBV6-1|TRBD1|-|TRBJ1-5
CASSEAGQGGANQPQHF
TGTGCCAGCAGTGAAGCGGGACAGGGGGGGGCCAATCAGCCCCAGCATTTT
>TRBV2|-|-|TRBJ1-1
CASSEAWAGGAEAFF
TGTGCCAGCAGTGAAGCGTGGGCGGGGGGGGCTGAAGCTTTCTTT
>TRBV5-6|TRBD2|-|TRBJ2-1
CASSPEGRGGRNEQFF
TGTGCCAGCAGCCCAGAAGGTCGGGGGGGGCGCAATGAGCAGTTCTTC
>TRBV28|TRBD2|-|TRBJ2-5
CSSGGEETQYF
TGCTCATCGGGGGGAGAAGAGACCCAGTACTTC
>TRBV11-2|TRBD2|-|TRBJ2-2
CASSRAPAGRTGELFF
TGTGCCAGCAGCAGGGCACCAGCGGGACGGACCGGGGAGCTGTTTTTT
>TRBV7-2|TRBD1|-|TRBJ1-2
CASSNPGQGRAGYTF
TGTGCCAGCAGCAATCCGGGACAGGGTAGAGCCGGCTACACCTTC
>TRBV7-6|TRBD2|few|TRBJ2-1
CASSLWTSGGSYNEQFF
TGTGCCAGCAGCTTGTGGACTAGCGGGGGTTCTTACAATGAGCAGTTCTTC
>TRBV11-2|-|-|TRBJ1-1
CASSLPGTFENTEAFF
TGTGCCAGCAGCTTACCAGGCACTTTTGAGAACACTGAAGCTTTCTTT
>TRBV30|TRBD2|-|TRBJ2-3
CAWSPGTSDTDTQYF
TGTGCCTGGAGTCCCGGGACTAGCGACACAGATACGCAGTATTTT
>TRBV21-1|-|few|TRBJ2-5
CASSNRLDRPMETQYF
TGTGCCAGCAGCAACCGCTTGGACAGGCCCATGGAGACCCAGTACTTC
>TRBV4-1|TRBD2|-|TRBJ2-3
CASSQIMISGTSTDTQYF
TGCGCCAGCAGCCAGATAATGATTAGCGGGACTAGCACAGATACGCAGTATTTT
>TRBV28|TRBD1|-|TRBJ1-1
CASRKGARTVFTEAFF
TGTGCCAGCAGGAAGGGGGCGCGTACCGTATTCACTGAAGCTTTCTTT
>TRBV6-6|-|-|TRBJ1-2
CASSYKQGNNYGYTF
TGTGCCAGCAGTTACAAACAGGGTAATAACTATGGCTACACCTTC
>TRBV10-3|TRBD2|-|TRBJ2-5
CAISEREGLETQYF
TGTGCCATCAGTGAAAGGGAGGGATTGGAGACCCAGTACTTC
>TRBV5-1|TRBD1|-|TRBJ1-3
CASNPGQGNGNTIYF
TGCGCCAGCAATCCGGGACAGGGGAATGGAAACACCATATATTTT
>TRBV19|-|few|TRBJ1-5
CASSTGPGQPQHF
TGTGCCAGTAGTACAGGCCCAGGACAGCCCCAGCATTTT
>TRBV29-1|-|-|TRBJ1-1
CSVASRTQMNTEAFF
TGCAGCGTTGCGTCCAGAACACAAATGAACACTGAAGCTTTCTTT
>TRBV5-1|-|few|TRBJ1-4
CASRPAWPEKLFF
TGCGCCAGCAGACCCGCTTGGCCAGAAAAACTGTTTTTT
>TRBV7-8|-|-|TRBJ1-2
CASSLGRGYYGYTF
TGTGCCAGCAGCTTAGGGCGGGGATACTATGGCTACACCTTC
>TRBV9|-|once|TRBJ2-7
CASTDTLLGYEQYF
TGTGCCAGCACGGACACCCTCCTAGGTTACGAGCAGTACTTC
>TRBV9|-|-|TRBJ1-2
CASSPQGGRGYTF
TGTGCCAGCAGCCCGCAGGGAGGGCGCGGCTACACCTTC